This TCR beta chain emerged from a study of breast tumors, draining lymph nodes, adjacent tissues. Study-wide points: Tumor TCR diversity was below lymph nodes but above nontumor tissue. Tumor and nontumor repertoires were significantly more similar in luminal-like than in basal-like breast cancer. Most tumor T cells seemingly derive from lymph node, then expand in tumor. Data only fit, rather than demonstrated, lymph node origin of most tumor T cells.

The CDR3 extends over 15 amino acids. V lost 6 bases to trimming and J lost 10 bases; unmatched junction nucleotides: 15. The germline V gene encodes CDR1 MNHEY and CDR2 SVGAGI. This clonotype has at least ten counts. Its target is unknown. TCRdb re-analysed the multiplex PCR reads in MiXCR, keeping a single row per CDR3 protein. The sample lists about 110,000 distinct CDR3 sequences, 30% seen once, with approximately 5% in the top ten. Axillary draining lymph nodes of breast cancer patients supplied the node samples. The sample taken for sequencing was axillary lymph node tissue. The chain has TRBV6-5 and TRBJ1-3; 7 nucleotides match TRBD1. This clonotype was obtained from a female donor with breast cancer. Some clones in this sample may be carry-over from other donors' samples. The CDR3 DNA sequence: TGTGCCAGCAGACCTCCGGAAGGGGGCTTTACGACCATATATTTT. Its protein product is CASRPPEGGFTTIYF.